Following are 24 T cell receptor beta chains from one sample sequenced in a study of blood T cell repertoires in COVID-19. The table came from immunoSEQ multiplex PCR; TCRdb's copy has only in-frame clones and leaves some out. The sample contains 200,000 to 300,000 clones, 85% to 90% of which appear only once. The sample taken for sequencing was peripheral blood. The source of these receptors is a man in his 60s with acute or convalescent COVID-19.

This chain connects TRBV29-1 to TRBJ1-5; D is unresolved. CDR1 and CDR2 from the germline V gene are SQVTM and ANQGSEA. The CDR3 totals 12 residues. Trimming stripped 1 base from V and 9 bases from J, with 10 bases between. CDR3 in DNA: TGCAGCGTTGAAGCCCCCACCGGGCCCCAGCATTTT. Its protein product is CSVEAPTGPQHF. Full variable domain (outside the CDR3, taken from reference TRBV29-1 and TRBJ1-5): SAVISQKPSRDICQRGTSLTIQCQVDSQVTMMFWYRQQPGQSLTLIATANQGSEATYESGFVIDKFPISRPNLTFSTLTVSNMSPEDSSIYLCSVEAPTGPQHFGDGTRLSIL.

The chain recombines TRBV3-1 (or the pseudogene TRBV3-2) with TRBJ2-6, with D perhaps TRBD1 (6 bases). V shed 2 bases and J shed 0 bases, with 14 bases lying between them. CDR1 is LGHDT and CDR2 is YNNKEL in the germline V gene (reference sequence). There are 18 residues in the CDR3. CDR3 in DNA: TGTGCCAGCAGCCAATTGGACAGTAGACTCTCTGGGGCCAACGTCCTGACTTTC. It translates to CASSQLDSRLSGANVLTF.

The chain joins TRBV28 to TRBJ2-7; maybe TRBD2 (6 bases). Germline V lookup: CDR1 MDHEN, CDR2 SYDVKM. The CDR3 has 14 amino acids. The V gene lost 7 bases and the J gene lost 0 bases, with 13 bases spanning the gap. The CDR3 sequence is CASNGGAISYEQYF. CDR3 coding DNA: TGTGCCAGCAACGGCGGGGCGATCTCCTACGAGCAGTACTTC.

V usage is TRBV19 and J usage is TRBJ2-2; 7 nucleotides agree with TRBD1. Germline V lookup: CDR1 LNHDA, CDR2 SQIVND (reference sequence). The V segment lost 10 bases and the J segment 1 base; nucleotides outside the gene matches: 6. The CDR3 contains 14 residues. The CDR3 region is CATFGQVNTGELFF. The CDR3 DNA sequence: TGTGCCACCTTCGGACAGGTGAACACCGGGGAGCTGTTTTTT.

The chain is built from TRBV9 and TRBJ2-7, with 7 bases identical to TRBD2. Looked up from germline, CDR1 is SGDLS and CDR2 is YYNGEE. With 4 bases clipped from V and 5 bases from J, the junction kept 9 bases outside the gene matches. The CDR3 is made up of 14 amino acids. The CDR3 here is CASSPSGGSHEQYF. The CDR3 DNA sequence: TGTGCCAGCAGCCCCAGCGGCGGGAGCCACGAGCAGTACTTC.

The chain carries TRBV10-2 and TRBJ1-2; D is perhaps TRBD1 (5 bases). The CDR3 extends over 13 amino acids. V lost 2 bases, J lost 2 bases, and 6 bases lay in between. CDR1 is WSHSY and CDR2 is SAAADI in the germline V gene. CDR3 sequence reads: CASSENRNYGYTF. In DNA, the CDR3 is TGCGCCAGCAGTGAGAACAGGAACTATGGCTACACCTTC.

CDR3 in amino acids: CASSSFPGQGKDTQYF. In DNA form, the CDR3 reads TGTGCCAGCAGTTCTTTTCCGGGACAGGGCAAAGATACGCAGTATTTT. The chain has TRBV2 and TRBJ2-3, with TRBD1 matching 9 bases. V lost 5 bases, J lost 5 bases, and 11 bases stayed unmatched. Germline lookup yields CDR1 SNHLY and CDR2 FYNNEI. This CDR3 region has 16 residues.

This chain links TRBV18 with TRBJ2-1, with D perhaps matching TRBD1 (6 bases). The CDR3 runs 19 residues. Germline V lookup: CDR1 KGHSH, CDR2 LQKENI. Trimming pared 3 bases from V and 0 bases from J, leaving 21 bases between. CDR3 protein: CASSPSQGSRGGSYNEQFF. CDR3 DNA: TGTGCCAGCTCACCGTCGCAGGGGTCGCGTGGGGGCTCCTACAATGAGCAGTTCTTC.

The chain employs TRBV6-6 and TRBJ2-5, with 7 bases matching TRBD1. Germline V CDR1 and CDR2: MNHNY, SVGAGI (reference sequence). This CDR3 is built from 19 residues. V dropped 5 bases and J dropped 8; count of bases not matched to a gene: 26. CDR3 sequence (DNA): TGTGCCAGCAGTCCGGATAAAATAACCGGGACAGCCCGGGGCTCTACCCAGTACTTC. Protein: CASSPDKITGTARGSTQYF.

This clone was detected only once. The CDR3 DNA sequence: TGTGCCAGCAGCTCCCGGACAGGGCCCTCGGAAACCAAAAACATTCAGTACTTC. Translated: CASSSRTGPSETKNIQYF. This chain uses TRBV5-6 with TRBJ2-4; 8 bases agree with TRBD1. J lost 2 bases, V lost 3 bases, and 13 bases had no gene match. In germline, CDR1 is SGHDT, CDR2 YYEEEE. This CDR3 comprises 18 residues.

The chain couples TRBV9 to TRBJ1-2; perhaps TRBD1 as D (6 bases). This CDR3 spans 13 amino acids. Germline CDR1 and CDR2: SGDLS and YYNGEE. With 7 bases removed from V and 5 bases from J, the gap between germline ends came to 15 bases. Written as DNA, the CDR3 is TGTGCCAGCCGGGGGGCCGACCGATATGGCTACACCTTC. Protein sequence: CASRGADRYGYTF.

This clone has only one observation. V is TRBV2 and J is TRBJ1-1, with no clear D. The CDR3 sequence is 12 residues long. Germline CDR1 SNHLY, CDR2 FYNNEI. Trimming stripped 4 bases from V and 7 bases from J, with 10 bases between. CDR3 loop: CASSGGGLEAFF. Written as DNA, the CDR3 is TGTGCCAGCAGTGGGGGAGGACTTGAAGCTTTCTTT.

The V call is TRBV27, the J call TRBJ1-2, with D perhaps TRBD1 (6 bases). Germline V gives CDR1 MNHEY, CDR2 SMNVEV (reference sequence). V was pared by 5 bases and J by 1 base, with 11 bases between. The CDR3 contains 14 residues. The DNA for the CDR3 is TGTGCCAGCAGTAGGTACAGGGATAACTATGGCTACACCTTC. Translation: CASSRYRDNYGYTF.

The rearrangement uses TRBV5-4 and TRBJ1-2; D is uncertain. The ends were cut back, 5 bases at V and 5 bases at J, with 13 bases in the middle. The germline gives CDR1 SGHNT, CDR2 YYREEE (reference sequence). CDR3 length equals 13 residues. The CDR3: CASSSMSSYGYTF. The CDR3 DNA sequence: TGTGCCAGCAGTTCCATGAGTTCTTATGGCTACACCTTC.

The chain couples TRBV9 to TRBJ1-5; no reliable D call. V was cut by 0 bases and J by 9 bases, with 10 bases left in between. Germline CDR1 reads SGDLS; CDR2 reads YYNGEE. The CDR3 is 13 amino acids. CDR3 residues: CASSVDGRVPQHF. Written as DNA, the CDR3 is TGTGCCAGCAGCGTAGATGGGAGGGTGCCCCAGCATTTT.

V is TRBV5-4 and J is TRBJ2-1; 9 positions match TRBD2. This CDR3 has 15 residues. Germline V lookup: CDR1 SGHNT, CDR2 YYREEE (reference sequence). Trimming at V came to 2 bases and at J to 5 bases, leaving 5 bases not matched to a gene. The CDR3 DNA is TGTGCCAGCAGCTTTCGGCTAGCGGGGAACAATGAGCAGTTCTTC. This encodes CASSFRLAGNNEQFF.

This clone was detected only once. The rearrangement joins TRBV19 to TRBJ1-4; D unresolved. The length of the CDR3 is 16 residues. Germline values: CDR1 LNHDA, CDR2 SQIVND (reference sequence). The germline V and J ends were trimmed by 6 bases and 3 bases, with 17 bases remaining between them. The CDR3 coding sequence is TGTGCCAGTAGACCAGACACCGAATCCTCTAATGAAAAACTGTTTTTT. Translating it yields CASRPDTESSNEKLFF.

The rearrangement links TRBV6-6 to TRBJ1-5, with TRBD1 matching 9 bases. Germline V gene data show CDR1 as MNHNY and CDR2 as SVGAGI (reference sequence). V lost 4 bases to trimming and J lost 1 base; unmatched junction nucleotides: 5. CDR3 size: 16 residues. DNA of the CDR3: TGTGCCAGCAGTTCTTGGGACAGGGAGAGCAATCAGCCCCAGCATTTT. Amino acids: CASSSWDRESNQPQHF.

The V gene is TRBV6-5, the J gene TRBJ2-7; TRBD1 aligns across 11 bases. The germline V gene has CDR1 MNHEY and CDR2 SVGAGI. CDR3 size: 14 residues. CDR3 region: CATRGTGGDYEQYF. DNA for the CDR3: TGTGCTACGCGGGGGACAGGGGGAGACTACGAGCAGTACTTC.

V usage is TRBV28 and J usage is TRBJ1-1; 12 bases match TRBD1. This CDR3 has 16 residues. V shed 5 bases and J 11 bases; nucleotides not matched to a gene: 15. Germline loops: CDR1 MDHEN, CDR2 SYDVKM. This chain's CDR3 is CASSTPGTGGAELAFF. As DNA, the CDR3 is TGTGCCAGCAGTACTCCCGGGACAGGGGGCGCGGAGTTGGCTTTCTTT.

The DNA of the CDR3 is TGCAGTGCAAGTCTTATAGCGGGCTCCTCTGGGGCCAACGTCCTGACTTTC. Its protein is CSASLIAGSSGANVLTF. The chain couples TRBV20-1 to TRBJ2-6; the match to TRBD2 covers 7 bases. Trimming cost V 6 bases and J 0 bases; bases outside gene matches: 11. Germline loops: CDR1 DFQATT, CDR2 SNEGSKA (reference sequence). The CDR3 totals 17 residues.

This sequence joins TRBV6-5 and TRBJ2-7; 7 nucleotides align to TRBD2. The CDR3 sequence is 16 residues long. In germline, CDR1 is MNHEY, CDR2 SVGAGI. The J segment lost 3 bases and the V segment lost 0 bases, leaving 8 bases of the junction unmatched. The CDR3 bases are TGTGCCAGCAGTTACTCGGTCCCCAGCGGGGACTACGAGCAGTACTTC. It translates to CASSYSVPSGDYEQYF.

The chain is built from TRBV6-2 or TRBV6-3 and TRBJ2-7; D is unclear. Trimming left V 4 bases short and J 2 bases short, with 12 bases between. Germline CDR1 and CDR2: MNHEY and SVGEGT. The CDR3 is 14 amino acids. CDR3 protein: CASSSPSTAYEQYF. The CDR3, as DNA: TGTGCCAGCAGTTCGCCATCCACTGCCTACGAGCAGTACTTC.

The J gene is TRBJ1-2, the V gene TRBV27; TRBD1 is a possible D gene (6 bases). The CDR3 contains 14 residues. Between the trimmed V and J ends, which lost 6 bases and 3 bases, there was a span of 14 bases. In germline, CDR1 is MNHEY, CDR2 SMNVEV (reference sequence). The CDR3 DNA sequence: TGTGCCAGCAGATATACAGGGAGCCACTATGGCTACACCTTC. Translating gives CASRYTGSHYGYTF.